One sample yielded the 6 T cell receptor beta chains listed below, sequenced in a study of shared clonotypes between healthy human individuals. TCRdb's table, derived via immunoSEQ multiplex PCR, lists solely in-frame clones and lacks some. The sample gives more than 500,000 clones, around 95% of which show up once; over 0.095% is in the top ten. Naive CD8 populations comprised CD45RO-negative cells positively selected for CCR7, excluding terminally differentiated effector memory CD45RA+ cells. The sequencing input was naive CD8+ T cells sorted from blood. The source is a woman aged 25 to 39 in good health.

V gene TRBV27 combines with J gene TRBJ1-2; the match to TRBD1 covers 9 bases. Looked up from germline, CDR1 is MNHEY and CDR2 is SMNVEV (reference sequence). The V segment lost 4 bases and the J segment 4 bases; nucleotides outside the gene matches: 7. This CDR3 spans 15 amino acids. DNA of the CDR3: TGTGCCAGCAGTTCGGTAGGGACAGGGATCTATGGCTACACCTTC. Translating it yields CASSSVGTGIYGYTF.

This chain connects TRBV19 to TRBJ2-1, with 12 bases fitting TRBD2. Trimming removed 5 bases from V and 5 bases from J; junction bases left unmatched: 4. Germline V gene data show CDR1 as LNHDA and CDR2 as SQIVND (reference sequence). There are 15 residues in the CDR3. The CDR3: CASSLRLAGDNEQFF. DNA of the CDR3: TGTGCCAGTAGTCTCAGACTAGCGGGAGACAATGAGCAGTTCTTC.

This clone was counted only a few times. The chain combines TRBV29-1 with TRBJ2-2, with no clear D. This CDR3 has 13 residues. Germline loops: CDR1 SQVTM, CDR2 ANQGSEA. V lost 7 bases to trimming and J lost 0 bases, with 9 bases between them. The CDR3 here is CSGLKSNTGELFF. DNA of the CDR3: TGCAGCGGCCTGAAATCGAACACCGGGGAGCTGTTTTTT.

The chain links TRBV28 to TRBJ2-2; a weak D match, TRBD1 (6 bases). Germline CDR1 reads MDHEN; CDR2 reads SYDVKM. Trimming shortened V by 5 bases and J by 0 bases, and 10 bases separated the two germline ends. This CDR3 region has 15 residues. CDR3 nucleotide sequence: TGTGCCAGCAGTCAACAGGGCTCGAACACCGGGGAGCTGTTTTTT. It codes for CASSQQGSNTGELFF.

The chain combines TRBV27 with TRBJ1-2, with 7 bases identical to TRBD1. Per the germline V gene, CDR1 is MNHEY and CDR2 is SMNVEV (reference sequence). The CDR3 length is 15 residues. The trim removed 5 bases at V and 4 bases at J, leaving 10 bases unmatched. The CDR3, as DNA: TGTGCCAGCAGTCTAGGGGGCCAGGGTCCCTATGGCTACACCTTC. It codes for CASSLGGQGPYGYTF.

The rearrangement joins TRBV19 to TRBJ2-2; 9 nucleotides line up with TRBD1. This CDR3 has 19 amino acids. V was pared by 3 bases and J by 0 bases, with 11 bases of the junction left unmatched. Germline V CDR1 and CDR2: LNHDA, SQIVND (reference sequence). CDR3 residues: CASSILRQGDPSNTGELFF. In nucleotides, the CDR3 is TGTGCCAGTAGTATTTTGAGACAGGGGGATCCCTCGAACACCGGGGAGCTGTTTTTT. Full variable domain (outside the CDR3, taken from reference TRBV19 and TRBJ2-2): DGGITQSPKYLFRKEGQNVTLSCEQNLNHDAMYWYRQDPGQGLRLIYYSQIVNDFQKGDIAEGYSVSREKKESFPLTVTSAQKNPTAFYLCASSILRQGDPSNTGELFFGEGSRLTVL.